Listed below are T cell receptor beta chains from one sample, sequenced in a study of spatial heterogeneity in lung cancer. TCRdb redid the calling of the 5' RACE reads with MiXCR, one entry per CDR3 protein. This repertoire shows around 10,000 distinct CDR3 sequences, 21% found once; its top ten account for about 45%. This sample comprised PBMCs, obtained at follow-up. Source of these receptors: a male donor with early-stage non-small cell lung cancer. Both conserved end residues are part of each CDR3. The D gene is left open where the match is weak. Clone size is given for some rows only: seen once, a few or many times, or a class if the clone is expanded.

d_gene	abundance	j_gene	v_gene	CDR3nt	CDR3aa
NA	NA	TRBJ2-7	TRBV7-2	TGTGCCAGCCTCCGGGACCGAGGAGACTACGAGCAGTACTTC	CASLRDRGDYEQYF
TRBD1	many	TRBJ2-7	TRBV27	TGTGCCAGCAGTTTGACAGGGGAGAACTACGAGCAGTACTTC	CASSLTGENYEQYF
TRBD1	NA	TRBJ1-5	TRBV28	TGTGCCAGCAGGGGACAGACCCAAATGGCCCAGCATTTT	CASRGQTQMAQHF
NA	many	TRBJ2-3	TRBV5-1	TGCGCCAGCAGCTCACTATGGGAGCAGTATTTT	CASSSLWEQYF
NA	medium-sized	TRBJ2-7	TRBV27	TGTGCCAGCAGTTCCCCCACCAGGAGCTACGAGCAGTACTTC	CASSSPTRSYEQYF
NA	few	TRBJ2-5	TRBV28	TGTGCCAGCAACCTCTTAGCCTCGGCGAGCGGCGAGACCCAGTACTTC	CASNLLASASGETQYF
NA	NA	TRBJ2-7	TRBV29-1	TGCAGCGTTGAAGAAAGCTCCTACGAGCAGTACTTC	CSVEESSYEQYF
NA	medium-sized	TRBJ1-2	TRBV20-1	TGCAGTGCTAGATCCGGACAAAACTATGGCTACACCTTC	CSARSGQNYGYTF
NA	few	TRBJ2-7	TRBV10-3	TGTGCCACCACCGGCAAGACAGTGTTCTACGAGCAGTACTTC	CATTGKTVFYEQYF
NA	medium-sized	TRBJ2-7	TRBV24-1	TGTGCCACCAGTGACCCGCAAACCTACGAGCAGTACTTC	CATSDPQTYEQYF
NA	NA	TRBJ2-7	TRBV13	TGTGCCAGCTCTACCGGAGGACCCTACTACGAGCAGTACTTC	CASSTGGPYYEQYF
TRBD2	many	TRBJ2-3	TRBV7-7	TGTGCCAGCAGCTCCGGGACTAGCGGAGATACGCAGTATTTT	CASSSGTSGDTQYF
NA	medium-sized	TRBJ1-5	TRBV2	TGTGCCAGCAGCAAATTACAGGGATCAGGGCAGCCCCAGCATTTT	CASSKLQGSGQPQHF
TRBD1	few	TRBJ2-2	TRBV10-3	TGTGCCATCAGTGAGTTGGGACAGGGTGCGAACACCGGGGAGCTGTTTTTT	CAISELGQGANTGELFF
NA	NA	TRBJ1-2	TRBV28	TGCGCCAGCAGTTCGCTCCATGGGAACTATGGCTACACCTTC	CASSSLHGNYGYTF
NA	many	TRBJ1-6	TRBV11-2	TGTGCCAGCAGCGGGACCCGGTTACAGACCAATTCACCCCTCCACTTT	CASSGTRLQTNSPLHF
NA	NA	TRBJ2-2	TRBV4-2	TGTGCCAGCAGCCAGGGGGCCCTAGCGGTCGGGGAGCTGTTTTTT	CASSQGALAVGELFF
TRBD2	many	TRBJ2-3	TRBV19	TGTGCCAGTAGTATAGATACTAGCGGGAGTTCTCCCACAGATACGCAGTATTTT	CASSIDTSGSSPTDTQYF
TRBD1	medium-sized	TRBJ2-2	TRBV4-2	TGTGCCAGCAGCCAAGCGGGACAGGGTTTCACCGGGGAGCTGTTTTTT	CASSQAGQGFTGELFF
TRBD2	NA	TRBJ2-3	TRBV29-1	TGCAGCGTTGAAGGAGGGACTAGCGAGGATACGCAGTATTTT	CSVEGGTSEDTQYF
NA	many	TRBJ2-7	TRBV4-2	TGTGCCAGCAGCCAAGTCGGGGAATACTCCTACGAGCAGTACTTC	CASSQVGEYSYEQYF
NA	few	TRBJ1-2	TRBV7-8	TGTGCCAGCAGCCCAAGGACACGCCCAGCATATGGCTACACCTTC	CASSPRTRPAYGYTF
NA	many	TRBJ2-3	TRBV28	TGTGCCAGCAGCCTCCTCAGGTGGGGCAGCACAGATACGCAGTATTTT	CASSLLRWGSTDTQYF
NA	many	TRBJ2-7	TRBV29-1	TGCAGCGTTGAAGAAAACGCCGAGCAGTACTTC	CSVEENAEQYF
NA	many	TRBJ2-1	TRBV7-8	TGTGCCAGCAGTTTAGGTGGGCCCTTCTTAAGCTCCTACAATGAGCAGTTCTTC	CASSLGGPFLSSYNEQFF
NA	many	TRBJ2-3	TRBV20-1	TGCAGTGCTCCACCGACAGATACGCAGTATTTT	CSAPPTDTQYF
NA	many	TRBJ2-7	TRBV7-9	TGTGCCAGCAGCCTGCTACCCTACGAGCAGTACTTC	CASSLLPYEQYF
TRBD1	NA	TRBJ2-7	TRBV9	TGTGCCAGCAGCGCCGGGACAGGGGACTACGAGCAGTACTTC	CASSAGTGDYEQYF
TRBD1	many	TRBJ2-2	TRBV28	TGTGCCAGCAGTTTATGGCGACAGGGGGCATGGGGGGAGCTGTTTTTT	CASSLWRQGAWGELFF